This paragraph covers one TCR beta chain sequence. This CDR3 region has 13 residues. Trimming left V 8 bases short and J 1 base short, with 10 bases between. Germline V gene lookup returns CDR1 MNHEY and CDR2 SMNVEV (reference sequence). Time point: after dendritic cell vaccination, including at tumor progression/relapse. This record comes from a study of glioma-infiltrating T cells after dendritic cell vaccination. Looking at the study overall: Samples are from glioblastoma patients in Phase I and II dendritic cell vaccine trials.

TCRB CDR3 was amplified from 2 ug genomic DNA or less. Repertoires were generated with immunoSEQ multiplex PCR, while TCRdb's copy carries only in-frame clones and drops some. The sample contains roughly 60,000 clones, about 89% of which appear only once. The source is a human donor with glioblastoma. The rearrangement uses TRBV27 and TRBJ2-3; D perhaps matches TRBD2 (6 bases). The starting material was blood, obtained after dendritic cell vaccination. The CDR3 sequence: CASAEGRTDTQYF. CDR3 DNA sequence: TGTGCCAGCGCGGAGGGGCGCACAGATACGCAGTATTTT.